This T cell receptor beta chain was sequenced during a study of OX40 agonist ivuxolimab in advanced cancers. Overall study: The patients got ivuxolimab, which is an agonistic anti-OX40 (CD134) antibody.

Sequencing was performed with immunoSEQ multiplex PCR; in TCRdb, only in-frame clones are kept and a portion is missing. The repertoire holds roughly 100,000 clones, with roughly 84% as singletons. Patients were ineligible given autoimmune disease history or systemic immunosuppression. This receptor was taken from an adult with an advanced solid tumor such as melanoma, head and neck, liver or kidney cancer. The sample consisted of CD4+ or CD8+ T cells sorted from blood, taken in a trial of the OX40 agonist ivuxolimab.

The CDR3 coding sequence is TGCGCCAGCACCTCAGGTGGGGAGACCCAGTACTTC. Translating gives CASTSGGETQYF. The V call is TRBV5-1, the J call TRBJ2-5; no clear D. Germline loops: CDR1 SGHRS, CDR2 YFSETQ. V lost 6 bases and J lost 5, with 11 bases in between. The CDR3 totals 12 residues.